This TCR beta chain was captured by sequencing in a study of blood T cell repertoires in acute mononucleosis (dated by TCRdb to between 2020 and 2021). Looking at the study overall: Acute-phase samples, representing the primary response, were taken within 2 weeks of symptom onset. During acute infection, about 2.1% and 0.99% of blood CD8 T cells were made up of mean YVL-BR-specific and GLC-BM-specific cells, respectively. The mean blood EBV load was around 4 log10 genome copies per million B cells in acute infection and around 2.7 at convalescence. The investigation overall reported the following: Although only approximately 10% of unique acute clonotypes carried over into convalescence, these persisting clonotypes made up most of the response, and the remainder were seemingly replaced by new, diverse de novo clonotypes. For BRLF1 (YVL-BR), TCRalpha CDR3 motifs played a dominant role and TCRbeta a minimal role in TCR repertoire selection. With just a few donors in the cohort, the group averages were based on very few individuals. Because only a fraction of each donor's blood was analyzed, sampling error might partly explain the low overlap between acute and convalescent clonotypes.

In the paper's terms, the time point label means: acute infectious mononucleosis, at clinical presentation within 2 weeks of symptom onset (visit 1). Over primary infection, the study followed CD8 T cell responses to two immunodominant EBV epitopes: BRLF1 109 (YVL-BR) and BMLF1 280 (GLC-BM). Primary EBV infection was taken to be indicated by a positive serum heterophile antibody test and EBV viral capsid antigen-specific IgM. As a first step, magnetic positive selection (MACS) was used to enrich total CD8 T cells from the PBMCs. A FACSAria III was used to sort live CD3+ CD8+ tetramer+ cells to over 90% purity. Cell sorting used a PE-conjugated tetramer carrying the BRLF1 109-117 peptide. Directly ex vivo after tetramer sorting, the TCR repertoires of EBV epitope-specific CD8 T cells were deep-sequenced at acute infection and at convalescence. The donors were a few individuals between roughly 18 and 29 years old who had clinical acute infectious mononucleosis along with laboratory evidence of primary EBV infection. Heparinized peripheral blood was drawn at clinical presentation with mononucleosis symptoms and again about 6 months later. PBMCs were isolated by Ficoll-Paque density gradient centrifugation.

The CDR3, cysteine through phenylalanine, is 15 amino acids long. Just the 45-base CDR3 DNA is kept, in frame starting at base 1. CDR1 and CDR2 are read off the germline V gene as MDHEN and SYDVKM. For TCR profiling, total RNA from at least 8,000 sorted tetramer+ CD8 T cells was reverse transcribed into cDNA. CDR3 regions were amplified by PCR with primers annealing to V and J regions, adding unique molecular identifiers to track templates. TCRalpha and TCRbeta chains were profiled using the immunoSEQ platform, including its sequencing and error-correction standards. The original methods were these. Clonal copy numbers were corrected for sequencing and PCR errors, and CDR3s were defined according to IMGT conventions. Analysis was limited to productive rearrangements and used immunoSEQ Analyzer versions 2.0 and 3.0, and gene-pairing frequencies were further processed in Microsoft Excel. Circos plots were used to visualize V-J pairings, and MEME together with a custom motifSearch program was used to find CDR3 motifs. The probability of generation of TCR sequences was calculated using the OLGA algorithm. Clonotypes seen at both visits were called persistent; those seen only acutely were nonpersistent; those seen only at convalescence were de novo. An amino acid clonotype used by more than one donor was defined as a public TCR. Held by TCRdb, this immuneACCESS table contains in-frame sequences only and omits some clones. Under half of the omission traces to an unresolved V gene where checked; the cause of the rest is unknown. V and J calls and clone size are as listed in that table; D and trimming were resolved from the DNA. In this sample the table shows around 2,200 clones, 25% to 35% of which occur a single time. Roughly 46% of the sample comes from the top ten.

In its sample, this clone was seen a few times. A far larger clone is one nucleotide away, so this likely arose from a read error. The identical CDR3 is also encoded by other nucleotide sequences in the sample. The sequencing here drew on EBV YVL epitope tetramer+ CD8+ T cells sorted from PBMCs, taken during acute infectious mononucleosis. The meaning of the sample's cell subset or site label: CD8 T cells binding a tetramer with EBV BRLF1 109-117 peptide (YVL-BR). Recombination joined TRBV28 with TRBJ1-5, with a tentative D gene TRBD1 over 6 matching bases. The clonotype was recovered from a woman aged 18-35 years with infectious mononucleosis caused by EBV. The DNA sequence is as follows: TGTGCCCGCAGTTTCCTTCTGGGGGGGGCTCAGCCCCAGCATTTT. Its protein product is CARSFLLGGAQPQHF.